Reported below is one TCR beta chain. Antigen unknown. Researchers divided each subset's genomic DNA evenly across several immunoSEQ plates. Unsorted PBMC replicate PCRs used about 310 ng DNA, 25,000 to 35,000 T cell genomes. TCRdb's copy holds only in-frame clones and misses some; the assay was immunoSEQ multiplex PCR. The repertoire holds roughly 500,000 clones, with 65% to 85% as singletons. These data are taken from a study of shared clonotypes between healthy human individuals. The germline CDR1 and CDR2 sequences are MDHEN and SYDVKM. The CDR3 has 14 amino acids. V dropped 5 bases and J dropped 13; count of bases not matched to a gene: 10. Study-level findings and limits: Clonotype sharing across donors was expected to vary with sequencing depth. Blood alone was sampled, and tissue repertoires likely differ.

The sequenced sample was PBMCs. The gene calls are TRBV28 and TRBJ2-4, with 11 bases matching TRBD1. This TCR came from a woman aged 35 to 49 in good health. Some clones in this sample may be carry-over from other donors' samples. The CDR3 reads CASSPPGQGGRQYF. The CDR3 DNA follows: TGTGCCAGCAGTCCTCCGGGACAGGGGGGTAGACAGTACTTC.